Shown below are 22 T cell receptor beta chains from a single sample sequenced in a study of vaccination effects on CD4 cells after COVID-19 (dated by TCRdb to 2021 to 2024). These receptors are not linked to any known antigen. In the ViraFEST assay, PBMC were stimulated with viral peptide pools, and antigen-specific CD4+ T cell clonotypes were then identified by expansion using TCR sequencing. After approximately eleven days of culture, CD4+ T cells were isolated with the EasySep CD4+ T cell isolation kit. Two doses of either the BNT162b2 or the mRNA-1273 mRNA SARS-CoV-2 vaccine were administered to participants. The library was generated by the immunoSEQ multiplex PCR assay. Not all clones reach the TCRdb copy of this immuneACCESS table, which keeps in-frame sequences only. Checked studies attribute under half of the gap to unresolved V genes and leave the rest unexplained. The sample records about 31,000 clones, 65% of which are singletons. In total, the top ten clones hold roughly 8.4% of the sample.

Sequencing was performed on CD4+ T cells from PBMCs cultured with SARS-CoV-2 spike peptides, taken after COVID-19 vaccination. The sample's cell subset or site label, decoded: SARS-CoV-2 spike overlapping peptide pool stimulation. The receptors here all came from a human donor who received a COVID-19 vaccine.

This clone was observed a handful of times. This chain uses TRBV12-3 or TRBV12-4 with TRBJ2-7; D might be TRBD2 (6 bases). V was trimmed by 6 bases and J by 4 bases, leaving 13 bases between them. CDR3 length: 13 residues. The CDR3 spells CASSTDGLYEQYF. CDR3 coding DNA: TGTGCCAGCAGCACAGACGGACTATACGAGCAGTACTTC.

This chain uses TRBV9 with TRBJ2-3; D is unresolved. CDR1 and CDR2 (germline): SGDLS, YYNGEE. This CDR3 is built from 14 residues. V was clipped by 0 bases and J by 9 bases, with 14 bases between them. CDR3 sequence reads: CASSVAVSGRTQYF. CDR3 sequence (DNA): TGTGCCAGCAGCGTAGCCGTATCCGGACGAACGCAGTATTTT.

This clone was seen once. The gene calls are TRBV21-1 and TRBJ2-2; the listed D gene, TRBD2, was not tested against the DNA. TRBV21-1 is annotated as a pseudogene. This CDR3 has 19 residues. CDR3 coding DNA: TGTGCCAGCAGCAAAGCGGTGAGGACTCGAGACGCGAACACCGGGGAGCTGTTTTTT. Protein sequence: CASSKAVRTRDANTGELFF.

The rearrangement links TRBV18 to TRBJ2-7; TRBD1 is a possible D gene (6 bases). The V gene's germline CDR1 is KGHSH and CDR2 LQKENI. Trimming shortened V by 4 bases and J by 0 bases, and 10 bases separated the two germline ends. This CDR3 is 14 amino acids long. The CDR3 loop reads CASSQDSGSYEQYF. The CDR3 DNA follows: TGTGCCAGCTCACAGGACAGTGGCTCCTACGAGCAGTACTTC.

J is TRBJ2-4 and V is TRBV4-1; no clear D. Deletions cut 1 base from V and 8 bases from J, with 9 bases between. Germline loops: CDR1 MGHRA, CDR2 YSYEKL. This CDR3 has 13 amino acids. CDR3 loop: CASSQATFDIQYF. The CDR3, as DNA: TGCGCCAGCAGCCAAGCAACCTTTGACATTCAGTACTTC.

The V and J genes are TRBV5-5 and TRBJ2-7, with a possible D match to TRBD2 (6 bases). The germline V gene has CDR1 SGHKS and CDR2 YYEKEE (reference sequence). The CDR3 consists of 13 residues. The germline V and J ends were trimmed by 4 bases and 7 bases, with 15 bases remaining between them. Here the CDR3 reads CASSPGATREQYF. CDR3 coding DNA: TGTGCCAGCAGCCCAGGTGCGACTAGGGAGCAGTACTTC.

The V and J genes are TRBV6-2 or TRBV6-3 and TRBJ1-4; TRBD1 is a possible D gene (5 bases). V lost 6 bases and J 6 bases, leaving 17 bases between the germline ends. From germline, CDR1 is MNHEY and CDR2 SVGEGT. The CDR3 is made up of 15 amino acids. CDR3 coding DNA: TGTGCCAGCAGCCGACCAGGGACTTGGGATGAAAAACTGTTTTTT. This sequence encodes CASSRPGTWDEKLFF.

This clone was seen more than once but under ten times. J is TRBJ2-7 and V is TRBV6-6; D remains unclear. The germline V and J ends were trimmed by 6 bases and 4 bases, with 22 bases remaining between them. From germline, CDR1 is MNHNY and CDR2 SVGAGI (reference sequence). CDR3 size: 16 residues. The CDR3 sequence: CASSRRGGQREYEQYF. CDR3 nucleotide sequence: TGTGCCAGCAGCCGCCGTGGTGGCCAGCGAGAATACGAGCAGTACTTC.

This clone was detected a few times. In DNA form, the CDR3 reads TGCGCCAGCAGCCAAGTGGGTCACGAGCAGTACTTC. Its protein product is CASSQVGHEQYF. The chain is built from TRBV4-1 and TRBJ2-7, with D hard to call. CDR3 length: 12 residues. V shed 1 base and J shed 5 bases, with 6 bases lying between them. Germline-derived CDR1 and CDR2 are MGHRA and YSYEKL.

V and J are TRBV23-1 and TRBJ2-3; no clear D gene. TRBV23-1 is known as an ORF, though its function is uncertain. Trimming shortened V by 5 bases and J by 5 bases, and 5 bases separated the two germline ends. CDR3 length equals 11 residues. The CDR3, as DNA: TGCGCCAGCAGTATTAAAGATACGCAGTATTTT. Protein sequence: CASSIKDTQYF.

The chain carries TRBV21-1 and TRBJ1-2. TRBV21-1 is a pseudogene segment. The CDR3 is 17 residues long. CDR3 coding DNA: TGTGCCAGCAGCAAGGGGGAAAGACTCATCTCCCACTATGGCTACACCTTC. Translated, it gives CASSKGERLISHYGYTF.

The rearrangement links TRBV2 to TRBJ2-1, with D possibly being TRBD1 (6 bases). This CDR3 comprises 14 residues. Trimming stripped 3 bases from V and 5 bases from J, with 11 bases between. The V gene's germline CDR1 is SNHLY and CDR2 FYNNEI. CDR3 residues: CASSEDRGHNEQFF. In nucleotides, the CDR3 is TGTGCCAGCAGTGAGGACAGAGGGCACAATGAGCAGTTCTTC. Full variable domain (remainder filled in from reference TRBV2 and TRBJ2-1): EPEVTQTPSHQVTQMGQEVILRCVPISNHLYFYWYRQILGQKVEFLVSFYNNEISEKSEIFDDQFSVERPDGSNFTLKIRSTKLEDSAMYFCASSEDRGHNEQFFGPGTRLTVL.

The J gene is TRBJ1-1, the V gene TRBV27, with D maybe TRBD1 (6 bases). The ends were cut back, 7 bases at V and 0 bases at J, with 12 bases in the middle. CDR1 and CDR2 from the germline V gene are MNHEY and SMNVEV (reference sequence). CDR3 size: 14 residues. The CDR3 sequence is CASNGGALNTEAFF. For the CDR3, the DNA is TGTGCCAGCAATGGGGGGGCCTTGAACACTGAAGCTTTCTTT.

This clone was picked up a small number of times. The chain recombines TRBV9 with TRBJ2-1; tentative D call: TRBD1 (6 bases). The CDR3 sequence is 16 residues long. Per germline, CDR1 SGDLS and CDR2 YYNGEE. Trimming removed 0 bases at V and 2 bases at J, with 12 bases between. CDR3: CASSVGTQGTYNEQFF. The CDR3 DNA follows: TGTGCCAGCAGCGTAGGAACCCAGGGGACCTACAATGAGCAGTTCTTC.

The chain couples TRBV3-1 (or the pseudogene TRBV3-2) to TRBJ1-2; no reliable D call. The CDR3 contains 14 residues. The germline gives CDR1 LGHDT, CDR2 YNNKEL (reference sequence). V lost 1 base to trimming and J lost 2 bases, with 8 bases between them. CDR3 residues: CASSQASENYGYTF. As DNA, the CDR3 is TGTGCCAGCAGCCAAGCATCCGAGAACTATGGCTACACCTTC.

This sequence joins TRBV5-4 and TRBJ1-2, with 7 bases aligning to TRBD1. The germline V gene has CDR1 SGHNT and CDR2 YYREEE (reference sequence). V was pared by 4 bases and J by 8 bases, with 8 bases of the junction left unmatched. The CDR3 extends over 13 amino acids. The CDR3 bases are TGTGCCAGCAGCCTACAGGGGTTGAGGGGCTACACCTTC. Amino acids: CASSLQGLRGYTF.

The chain has TRBV7-6 and TRBJ1-3; D not certain. The germline gives CDR1 SGHVS, CDR2 FNYEAQ. The CDR3 loop spans 16 amino acids. V lost 4 bases, J lost 3 bases, and 16 bases lay in between. CDR3 coding DNA: TGTGCCAGCAGCTCCTGGAAGGAAGGACGTGGAAACACCATATATTTT. It yields the protein CASSSWKEGRGNTIYF. The variable domain in full, completed from reference TRBV7-6 and TRBJ1-3, reads GAGVSQSPRYKVTKRGQDVALRCDPISGHVSLYWYRQALGQGPEFLTYFNYEAQQDKSGLPNDRFSAERPEGSISTLTIQRTEQRDSAMYRCASSSWKEGRGNTIYFGEGSWLTVV.

This clone was counted a single time. The chain is built from TRBV6-5 and TRBJ2-7; tentative D call: TRBD2 (5 bases). V was clipped by 2 bases and J by 1 base, with 12 bases between them. Germline lookup yields CDR1 MNHEY and CDR2 SVGAGI. There are 15 residues in the CDR3. The CDR3 region is CASSYGSRLSYEQYF. The CDR3, as DNA: TGTGCCAGCAGTTACGGCAGCCGACTATCCTACGAGCAGTACTTC.

The rearrangement links TRBV2 to TRBJ2-1; D not resolved. With 8 bases removed from V and 3 bases from J, the gap between germline ends came to 11 bases. The CDR3 contains 13 residues. From germline, CDR1 is SNHLY and CDR2 FYNNEI. For the CDR3, the DNA is TGTGCCAGCCTTACAGACTTCTACAATGAGCAGTTCTTC. This codes for CASLTDFYNEQFF.

V and J are TRBV11-3 and TRBJ2-2; 8 bases are a match to TRBD1. This CDR3 contains 18 residues. V was pared by 0 bases and J by 2 bases, with 8 bases of the junction left unmatched. The V gene's germline CDR1 is SGHNT and CDR2 YENEEA. DNA of the CDR3: TGTGCCAGCAGCTTAGATCAGGCTGGGACAGGTAACACCGGGGAGCTGTTTTTT. Protein: CASSLDQAGTGNTGELFF.

The genes are TRBV5-1 and TRBJ2-7; a weak D match, TRBD2 (5 bases). The CDR3 spans 14 residues. Germline lookup yields CDR1 SGHRS and CDR2 YFSETQ. Trimming shortened V by 5 bases and J by 2 bases, and 14 bases separated the two germline ends. The CDR3: CASRPIGSTYEQYF. In nucleotides, the CDR3 is TGCGCCAGCAGACCTATTGGGAGTACCTACGAGCAGTACTTC.

The genes are TRBV19 and TRBJ2-3; 12 bases fit TRBD2. J was trimmed by 6 bases and V by 4 bases; bases with no gene match: 11. The CDR3 has 17 amino acids. The V gene's germline CDR1 is LNHDA and CDR2 SQIVND (reference sequence). The CDR3 loop is CASSRRLAGAGVDTQYF. The DNA of the CDR3 is TGTGCCAGTAGTAGAAGACTAGCGGGAGCCGGAGTGGATACGCAGTATTTT.